This T cell receptor (beta chain) was sequenced for a study of CD8+ T cells in alopecia areata. Study-level points and caveats: Links between baseline CD8+ expansion and response need larger treated cohorts. On tofacitinib, scalp and blood still held many of the expanded lesional clones.

This sample's treatment: oral pan-JAK inhibitor, 5-10 mg twice daily. The CDR3 totals 15 residues. V was cut by 6 bases and J by 1 base, with 16 bases left in between. Germline loops: CDR1 SNHLY, CDR2 FYNNEI. RNA was isolated and reverse transcribed to cDNA, the sequencing template. Assay: immunoSEQ multiplex PCR; the TCRdb copy retains only in-frame clones and omits some. The data show 190,000 or so clones, under 60% seen once. Concerning this clone itself: Its target is unknown.

The TCR was taken from a human donor with alopecia areata. The V gene is TRBV2, the J gene TRBJ2-7, with a possible D match to TRBD2 (5 bases). The sequences come from CD8+ T cells sorted from blood, collected at week 24, from a patient treated with tofacitinib. The chain's CDR3 is CASSPSFKRSYEQYF. CDR3 DNA sequence: TGTGCCAGCAGCCCCTCCTTTAAGCGGTCCTACGAGCAGTACTTC.